This T cell receptor (beta chain) was profiled in a study of blood T cell repertoires in COVID-19. Study summary: Samples taken during acute and convalescent COVID-19 were collected in the United States, Italy and Spain. The analysed material was cDNA or gDNA that came from T cells, B-cell-depleted T cells, or PBMCs.

The table lists this clone with a count of one. Only in-frame clones appear in the TCRdb table, and some are missing; sequencing was by immunoSEQ multiplex PCR. The data show 200,000 to 300,000 clones, with around four fifths seen just once and about 4% held by the top ten. V lost 1 base and J 0 bases, leaving 16 bases between the germline ends. Germline loops: CDR1 SGHAT, CDR2 FQNNGV. CDR3 length: 19 residues. The sample was peripheral blood. The gene calls are TRBV11-2 and TRBJ1-6; D is possibly TRBD1 (6 bases). The receptor's source is a man in his forties or fifties with acute or convalescent COVID-19. The CDR3 is CASSLGPRTVSSYNSPLHF. CDR3 DNA: TGTGCCAGCAGCTTAGGTCCCCGGACAGTGAGCTCCTATAATTCACCCCTCCACTTT.